This T cell receptor beta chain was recovered during a study of control samples from healthy donors and cancer patients (TCRdb year 2020). To note about this clone: Its antigen specificity is not known. There are no base qualities to consult, and no much larger clone falls within one base.

Clipping removes 6 bases from V and 7 bases from J, with 11 as the unmatched junction base count. In the germline V gene (reference sequence), CDR1 corresponds to LNHDA and CDR2 to SQIVND. The cysteine opens and the phenylalanine closes a CDR3 of 16 amino acids. The entry retains the CDR3 DNA only, 48 bases that are in frame from base 1. Library prep was done by the immunoSEQ multiplex PCR assay. In its TCRdb copy, this immuneACCESS table keeps in-frame sequences only and misses some clones. Where compared with another copy, unresolved V genes explain less than half of these, and the others have no known cause. The sample table shows 80,000 to 100,000 clones, and just under 95% are seen once. The top ten clones comprise around 3% of the sample.

The chain is made from TRBV19 and TRBJ2-2, with 10 bases aligning to TRBD1. The sequencing sample was made of blood. This TCR was recovered from a human donor in good health. The donor label of this sample is uncertain. The encoded CDR3 is CASSGGGTGVVGELFF. The sequenced DNA is TGTGCCAGTAGCGGCGGGGGGACAGGGGTGGTCGGGGAGCTGTTTTTT.